Listed below are T cell receptor beta chains from one sample, sequenced in a study of blood T cell repertoires in COVID-19. Assay: immunoSEQ multiplex PCR; the TCRdb copy retains only in-frame clones and omits some. The sample lists fewer than 120,000 clones, around four fifths occurring once. Sample: peripheral blood. The receptors were gathered from a woman aged 55 to 70 with acute or convalescent COVID-19. The CDR3 runs from the conserved cysteine through the conserved F or W. The D gene is left open where the match is weak. For some rows the clone size is stated as once, few or many, or as a class when expanded; others skip it.

TRBV30,.,TRBJ1-1,once,CAWKDAGNTEAFF,TGTGCCTGGAAGGACGCGGGGAACACTGAAGCTTTCTTT
TRBV9,TRBD2,TRBJ2-1,.,CASSVGATSGNNEQFF,TGTGCCAGCAGCGTAGGGGCGACTAGCGGAAACAATGAGCAGTTCTTC
TRBV12-3/TRBV12-4,.,TRBJ1-3,.,CAWKRLGNTIYF,TGTGCCTGGAAGAGGCTCGGGAACACCATATATTTT
TRBV28,TRBD1,TRBJ1-5,.,CASSFRYRGDQPQHF,TGTGCCAGCAGTTTTCGGTACAGGGGGGACCAGCCCCAGCATTTT
TRBV18,TRBD1,TRBJ1-1,once,CASSPNRDRDEAFF,TGTGCCAGCTCACCTAACCGGGACAGGGATGAAGCTTTCTTT
TRBV19,.,TRBJ2-7,.,CASSIGTAGEQYF,TGTGCCAGTAGTATTGGCACGGCGGGGGAGCAGTACTTC
TRBV3-1/TRBV3-2,.,TRBJ1-5,.,CASSQGRNSNQPQHF,TGTGCCAGCAGCCAAGGCAGGAATAGCAATCAGCCCCAGCATTTT
TRBV6-2/TRBV6-3,.,TRBJ1-2,.,CASSFQARNYGYTF,TGTGCCAGCAGTTTCCAGGCTCGTAACTATGGCTACACCTTC
TRBV25-1,.,TRBJ1-2,.,CASQGGSHYGYTF,TGTGCCAGCCAGGGAGGGTCCCACTATGGCTACACCTTC
TRBV9,TRBD1,TRBJ1-5,few,CASSPGTGGTLSNQPQHF,TGTGCCAGCAGCCCCGGGACAGGGGGTACCCTAAGCAATCAGCCCCAGCATTTT
TRBV6-5,.,TRBJ1-6,.,CASSQGGRSNSPLHF,TGTGCCAGCAGCCAAGGGGGACGGAGTAATTCACCCCTCCACTTT
TRBV15,.,TRBJ1-1,.,CATSRGSGYNTEAFF,TGTGCCACCAGCAGAGGTTCGGGATACAACACTGAAGCTTTCTTT
TRBV5-1,TRBD1,TRBJ2-5,.,CASSRQGDLETQYF,TGCGCCAGCAGTCGACAGGGGGATTTAGAGACCCAGTACTTC
TRBV5-1,.,TRBJ1-2,.,CASSLDGDYGYTF,TGCGCCAGCAGCTTGGACGGGGACTATGGCTACACCTTC
TRBV5-1,.,TRBJ2-2,once,CASSTGNTGELFF,TGCGCCAGCAGCACAGGGAACACCGGGGAGCTGTTTTTT
TRBV18,TRBD1,TRBJ2-7,.,CASSPLTGDEQYF,TGTGCCAGCTCACCACTTACAGGGGACGAGCAGTACTTC
TRBV7-9,TRBD1,TRBJ2-4,.,CASRPNRGRGIQYF,TGTGCCAGCAGACCAAACAGGGGAAGGGGCATTCAGTACTTC
TRBV11-1,.,TRBJ1-3,.,CASSLGDESGNTIYF,TGTGCCAGCAGCCTCGGGGATGAATCTGGAAACACCATATATTTT
TRBV21-1,.,TRBJ2-7,once,CAYGGAGYEQYF,TGTGCATACGGAGGGGCAGGTTACGAGCAGTACTTC
TRBV5-1,.,TRBJ2-3,.,CASSLAAEISTDTQYF,TGCGCCAGCAGCTTGGCGGCGGAGATCAGCACAGATACGCAGTATTTT
TRBV7-2,.,TRBJ2-3,.,CASSLALGQGTDTQYF,TGTGCCAGCAGCTTAGCGCTGGGACAAGGAACAGATACGCAGTATTTT
TRBV30,.,TRBJ1-1,.,CAWSLGAGNTEAFF,TGTGCCTGGAGTCTTGGGGCAGGGAACACTGAAGCTTTCTTT
TRBV6-6,.,TRBJ1-1,.,CASSPPGQGAFF,TGTGCCAGCAGTCCACCGGGACAAGGGGCTTTCTTT
TRBV5-5,.,TRBJ2-6,.,CASSLALRQTSSGANVLTF,TGTGCCAGCAGCTTGGCGCTTCGGCAGACTTCCTCTGGGGCCAACGTCCTGACTTTC
TRBV9,TRBD1,TRBJ2-2,once,CASSPSPSRGIGPGELFF,TGTGCCAGCAGCCCATCCCCGAGCAGGGGGATTGGTCCCGGGGAGCTGTTTTTT
TRBV6-2/TRBV6-3,TRBD2,TRBJ2-1,.,CASSSAGSSYNEQFF,TGTGCCAGCAGCTCAGCGGGGAGCTCCTACAATGAGCAGTTCTTC
TRBV4-3,.,TRBJ1-5,few,CASSQDPFQPQHF,TGCGCCAGCAGCCAAGATCCGTTTCAGCCCCAGCATTTT
TRBV7-8,TRBD2,TRBJ2-1,.,CASILSGGNYNEQFF,TGTGCCAGCATCCTCAGCGGGGGGAACTACAATGAGCAGTTCTTC
TRBV5-1,TRBD2,TRBJ2-5,.,CASSLAPGAGDQETQYF,TGCGCCAGCAGCTTGGCCCCAGGAGCGGGGGACCAAGAGACCCAGTACTTC
TRBV6-2/TRBV6-3,.,TRBJ1-1,.,CASSSAPYAYVEAFF,TGTGCCAGCAGTTCCGCCCCCTACGCTTACGTTGAAGCTTTCTTT
TRBV30,.,TRBJ2-3,.,CAWTLRGTDTQYF,TGTGCCTGGACCCTCCGGGGCACAGATACGCAGTATTTT
TRBV5-6,TRBD1,TRBJ2-2,.,CASSLEGTGRHGELFF,TGTGCCAGCAGCTTGGAAGGGACAGGGAGACACGGGGAGCTGTTTTTT
TRBV2,TRBD1,TRBJ1-5,.,CASTSGGSNQPQHF,TGTGCCAGCACTTCAGGGGGGAGCAATCAGCCCCAGCATTTT
TRBV30,.,TRBJ1-4,.,CAWEPGATNEKLFF,TGTGCCTGGGAACCAGGGGCAACTAATGAAAAACTGTTTTTT
TRBV4-3,TRBD1,TRBJ1-1,.,CASSPDRGTEAFF,TGCGCCAGCAGCCCGGACAGGGGAACTGAAGCTTTCTTT
TRBV2,.,TRBJ1-5,.,CASSEGEYSNQPQHF,TGTGCCAGCAGTGAAGGAGAATATAGCAATCAGCCCCAGCATTTT
TRBV28,.,TRBJ2-3,once,CASNEVSTDTQYF,TGTGCCAGCAACGAGGTCAGCACAGATACGCAGTATTTT
TRBV3-1/TRBV3-2,TRBD1,TRBJ1-2,.,CASRLTGANGYTF,TGTGCCAGCAGGCTGACAGGGGCCAATGGCTACACCTTC
TRBV12-5,.,TRBJ2-7,.,CASGLTYEQYF,TGTGCTAGTGGGTTAACCTACGAGCAGTACTTC
TRBV5-4,TRBD1,TRBJ1-6,.,CASSLGTGDVYNSPLHF,TGTGCCAGCAGCTTGGGGACAGGGGACGTTTATAATTCACCCCTCCACTTT
TRBV5-1,.,TRBJ1-1,.,CASSPLAGVGTEAFF,TGCGCCAGCAGCCCCCTGGCGGGGGTGGGGACTGAAGCTTTCTTT
TRBV5-1,.,TRBJ2-1,.,CASSFGVDEQFF,TGCGCCAGCAGCTTCGGGGTGGATGAGCAGTTCTTC
TRBV29-1,.,TRBJ1-1,.,CSVDRNTEAFF,TGCAGCGTAGACAGGAACACTGAAGCTTTCTTT
TRBV5-6,TRBD1,TRBJ1-6,.,CASSFRDRAYSPLHF,TGTGCCAGCAGCTTTCGGGACAGGGCATATTCACCCCTCCACTTT
TRBV30,.,TRBJ1-2,few,CAWSVEYNYGYTF,TGTGCCTGGAGTGTAGAGTATAACTATGGCTACACCTTC
TRBV6-5,.,TRBJ2-1,once,CASSYASSGEQFF,TGTGCCAGCAGTTACGCTAGCAGTGGTGAGCAGTTCTTC
TRBV11-2,.,TRBJ1-1,.,CASSLERGAEAFF,TGTGCCAGCAGCTTAGAGCGCGGGGCTGAAGCTTTCTTT